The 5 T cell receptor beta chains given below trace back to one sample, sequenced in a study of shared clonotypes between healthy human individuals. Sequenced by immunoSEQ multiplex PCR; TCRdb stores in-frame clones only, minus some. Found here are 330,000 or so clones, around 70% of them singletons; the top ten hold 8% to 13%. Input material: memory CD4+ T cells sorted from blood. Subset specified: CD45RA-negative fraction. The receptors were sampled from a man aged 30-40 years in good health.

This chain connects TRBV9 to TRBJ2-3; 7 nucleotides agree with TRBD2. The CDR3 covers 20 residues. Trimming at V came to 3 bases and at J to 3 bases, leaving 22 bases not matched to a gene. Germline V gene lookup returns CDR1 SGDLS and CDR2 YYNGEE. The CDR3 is CASSAQVLRMGGSRTDTQYF. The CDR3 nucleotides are TGTGCCAGCAGCGCCCAGGTCCTACGTATGGGCGGGAGTCGAACAGATACGCAGTATTTT.

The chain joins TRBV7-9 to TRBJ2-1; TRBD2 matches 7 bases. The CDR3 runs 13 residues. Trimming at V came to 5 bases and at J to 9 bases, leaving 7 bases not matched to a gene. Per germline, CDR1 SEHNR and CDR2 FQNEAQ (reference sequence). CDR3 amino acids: CASSQMGGSEQFF. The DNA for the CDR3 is TGTGCCAGCAGCCAAATGGGGGGGAGTGAGCAGTTCTTC.

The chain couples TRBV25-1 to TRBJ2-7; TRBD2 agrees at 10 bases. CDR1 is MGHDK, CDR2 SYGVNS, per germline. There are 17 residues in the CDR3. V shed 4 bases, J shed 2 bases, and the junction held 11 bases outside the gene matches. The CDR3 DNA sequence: TGTGCCAGCAGTGTAGTTCGGCCTAGCGGGAGTACCTACGAGCAGTACTTC. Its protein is CASSVVRPSGSTYEQYF.

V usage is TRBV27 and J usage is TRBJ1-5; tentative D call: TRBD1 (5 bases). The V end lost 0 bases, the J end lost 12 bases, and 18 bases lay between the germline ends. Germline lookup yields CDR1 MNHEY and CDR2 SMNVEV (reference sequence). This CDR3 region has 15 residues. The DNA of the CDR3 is TGTGCCAGCAGTTTATCGGCGGGCCGAGACAGTATCCAGCATTTT. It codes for CASSLSAGRDSIQHF.

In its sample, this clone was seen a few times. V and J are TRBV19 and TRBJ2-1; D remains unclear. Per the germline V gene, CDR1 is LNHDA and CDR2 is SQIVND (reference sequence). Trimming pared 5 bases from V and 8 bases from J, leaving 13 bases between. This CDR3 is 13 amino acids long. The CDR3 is CASSFRTSHEQFF. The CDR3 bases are TGTGCCAGTAGTTTCCGGACCTCGCATGAGCAGTTCTTC.